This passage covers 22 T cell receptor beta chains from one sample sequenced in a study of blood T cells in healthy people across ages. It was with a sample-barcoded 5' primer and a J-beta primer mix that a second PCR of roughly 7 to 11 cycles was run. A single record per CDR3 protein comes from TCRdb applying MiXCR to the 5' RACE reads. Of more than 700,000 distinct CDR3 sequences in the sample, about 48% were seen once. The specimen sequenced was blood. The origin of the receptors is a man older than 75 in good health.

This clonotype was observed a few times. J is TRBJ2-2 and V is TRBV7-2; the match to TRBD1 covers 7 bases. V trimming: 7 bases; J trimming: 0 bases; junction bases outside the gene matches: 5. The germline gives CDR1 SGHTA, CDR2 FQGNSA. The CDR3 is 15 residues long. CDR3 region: CASTKRGPNTGELFF. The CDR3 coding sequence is TGTGCCAGCACCAAGAGGGGGCCGAACACCGGGGAGCTGTTTTTT.

The chain's CDR3 is CASSYSFLGGNAYEQYF. The CDR3 DNA reads TGTGCCAGCAGTTACTCGTTTTTGGGGGGAAATGCCTACGAGCAGTACTTC. The rearrangement uses TRBV6-5 and TRBJ2-7, with D perhaps matching TRBD2 (6 bases). CDR1 is MNHEY, CDR2 SVGAGI, per germline. V gave up 0 bases and J gave up 2 bases, with 17 bases separating them. The CDR3 consists of 17 residues.

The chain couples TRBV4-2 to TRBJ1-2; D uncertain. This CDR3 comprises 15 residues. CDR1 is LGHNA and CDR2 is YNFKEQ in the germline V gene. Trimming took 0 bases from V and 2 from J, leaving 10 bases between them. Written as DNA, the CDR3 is TGTGCCAGCAGCCAAGATCCAACAGTGAACTATGGCTACACCTTC. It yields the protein CASSQDPTVNYGYTF.

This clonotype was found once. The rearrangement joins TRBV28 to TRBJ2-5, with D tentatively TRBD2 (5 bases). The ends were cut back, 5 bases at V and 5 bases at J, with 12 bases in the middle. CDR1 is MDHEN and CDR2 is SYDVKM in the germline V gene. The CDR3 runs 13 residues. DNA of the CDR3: TGTGCCAGCAGTCATGGAGGCCCGGAGACCCAGTACTTC. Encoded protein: CASSHGGPETQYF.

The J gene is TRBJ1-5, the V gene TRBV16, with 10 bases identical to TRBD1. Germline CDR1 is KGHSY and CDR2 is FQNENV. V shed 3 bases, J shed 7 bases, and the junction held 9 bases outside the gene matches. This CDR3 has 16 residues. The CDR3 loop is CASSHSGTGVGQPQHF. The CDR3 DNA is TGTGCCAGCAGCCATTCCGGGACAGGGGTCGGACAGCCCCAGCATTTT.

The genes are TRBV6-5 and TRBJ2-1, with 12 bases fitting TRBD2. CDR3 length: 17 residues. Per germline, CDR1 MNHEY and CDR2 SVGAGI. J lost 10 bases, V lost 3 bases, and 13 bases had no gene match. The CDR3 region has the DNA TGTGCCAGCAGTTATGGTCGACTAGCGGGGGCCGCAGGAGAGCAGTTCTTC. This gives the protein CASSYGRLAGAAGEQFF.

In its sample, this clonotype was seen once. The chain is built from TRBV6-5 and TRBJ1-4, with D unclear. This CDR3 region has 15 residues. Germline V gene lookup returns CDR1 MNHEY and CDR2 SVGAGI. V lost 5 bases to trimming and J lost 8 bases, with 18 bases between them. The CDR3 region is CASSPGRSSGEKLFF. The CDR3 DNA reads TGTGCCAGCAGTCCCGGGAGGTCCTCGGGGGAAAAACTGTTTTTT.

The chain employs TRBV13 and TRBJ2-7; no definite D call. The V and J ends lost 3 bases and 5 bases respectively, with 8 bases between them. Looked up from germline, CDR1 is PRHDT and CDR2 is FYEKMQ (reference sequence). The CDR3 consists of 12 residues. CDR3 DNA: TGTGCCAGCAGCTTTGTACGAAACGAGCAGTACTTC. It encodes CASSFVRNEQYF.

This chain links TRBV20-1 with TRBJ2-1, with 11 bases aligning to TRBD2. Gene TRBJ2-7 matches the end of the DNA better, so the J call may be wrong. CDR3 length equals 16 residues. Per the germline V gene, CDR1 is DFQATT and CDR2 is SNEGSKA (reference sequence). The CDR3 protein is CSAASLAGAPYNEQYF. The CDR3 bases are TGCAGTGCTGCTTCACTAGCGGGGGCCCCCTACAATGAGCAGTACTTC.

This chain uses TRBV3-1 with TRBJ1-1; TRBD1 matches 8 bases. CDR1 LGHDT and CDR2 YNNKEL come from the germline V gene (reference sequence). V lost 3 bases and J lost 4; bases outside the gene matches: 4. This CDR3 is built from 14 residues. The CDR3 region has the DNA TGTGCCAGCAGCCAGGACAGGGCGGCCACTGAAGCTTTCTTT. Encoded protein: CASSQDRAATEAFF.

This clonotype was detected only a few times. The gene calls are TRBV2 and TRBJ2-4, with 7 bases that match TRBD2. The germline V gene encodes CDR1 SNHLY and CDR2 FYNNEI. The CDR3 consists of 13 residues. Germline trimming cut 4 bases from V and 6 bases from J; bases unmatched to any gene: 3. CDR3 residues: CASSGEGRNIQYF. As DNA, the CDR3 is TGTGCCAGCAGTGGGGAGGGACGAAACATTCAGTACTTC.

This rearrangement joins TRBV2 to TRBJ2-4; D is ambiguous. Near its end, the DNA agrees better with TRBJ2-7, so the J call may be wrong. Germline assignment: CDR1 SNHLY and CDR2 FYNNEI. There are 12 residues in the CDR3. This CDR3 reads CASGTDSYEQYF. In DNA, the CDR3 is TGTGCCAGCGGTACAGACTCCTACGAGCAGTACTTC.

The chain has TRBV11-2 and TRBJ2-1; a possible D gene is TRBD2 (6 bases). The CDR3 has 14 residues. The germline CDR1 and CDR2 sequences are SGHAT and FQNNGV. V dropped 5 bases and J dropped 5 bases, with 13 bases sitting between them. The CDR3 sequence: CASSAGLKDNEQFF. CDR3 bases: TGTGCCAGCAGCGCGGGACTCAAAGACAATGAGCAGTTCTTC.

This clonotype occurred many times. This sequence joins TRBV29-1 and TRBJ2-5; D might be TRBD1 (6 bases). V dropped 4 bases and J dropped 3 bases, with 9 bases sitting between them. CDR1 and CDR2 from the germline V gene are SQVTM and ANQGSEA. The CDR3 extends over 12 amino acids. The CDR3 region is CSVGQVKETQYF. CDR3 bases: TGCAGCGTTGGACAGGTCAAAGAGACCCAGTACTTC.

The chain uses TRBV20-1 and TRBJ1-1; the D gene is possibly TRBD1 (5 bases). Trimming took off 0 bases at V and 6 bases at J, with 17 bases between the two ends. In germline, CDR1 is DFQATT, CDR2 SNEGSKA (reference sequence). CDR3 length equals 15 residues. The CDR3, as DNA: TGCAGTGCTAGAGATCGAGGGACGGGGGAGTCTGAAGCTTTCTTT. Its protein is CSARDRGTGESEAFF.

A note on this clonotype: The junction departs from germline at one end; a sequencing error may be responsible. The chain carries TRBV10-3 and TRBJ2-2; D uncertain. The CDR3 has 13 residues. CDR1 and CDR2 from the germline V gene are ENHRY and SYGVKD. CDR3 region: CAFSWSATGELFF. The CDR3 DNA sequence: TGTGCCTTCAGCTGGTCAGCCACCGGGGAGCTGTTTTTT.

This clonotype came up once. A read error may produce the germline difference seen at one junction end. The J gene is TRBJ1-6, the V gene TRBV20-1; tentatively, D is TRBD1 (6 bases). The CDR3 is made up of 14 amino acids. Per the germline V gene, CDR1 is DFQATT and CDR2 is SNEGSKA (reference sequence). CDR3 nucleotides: TGCGGTGCGGGGGCGCAGGGGAGAAATTCACCCCTCCACTTT. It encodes CGAGAQGRNSPLHF.

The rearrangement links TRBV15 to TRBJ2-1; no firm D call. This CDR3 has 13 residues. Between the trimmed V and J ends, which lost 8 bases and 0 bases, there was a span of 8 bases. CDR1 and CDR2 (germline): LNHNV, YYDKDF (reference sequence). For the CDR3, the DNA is TGTGCCACCTCGACACACTCCTACAATGAGCAGTTCTTC. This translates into CATSTHSYNEQFF.

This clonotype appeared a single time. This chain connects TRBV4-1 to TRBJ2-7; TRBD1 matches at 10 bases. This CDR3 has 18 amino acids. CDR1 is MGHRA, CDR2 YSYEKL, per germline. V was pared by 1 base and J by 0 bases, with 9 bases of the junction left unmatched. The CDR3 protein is CASSQVGRGQGISYEQYF. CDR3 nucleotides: TGCGCCAGCAGCCAAGTGGGGCGGGGACAGGGGATCTCCTACGAGCAGTACTTC.

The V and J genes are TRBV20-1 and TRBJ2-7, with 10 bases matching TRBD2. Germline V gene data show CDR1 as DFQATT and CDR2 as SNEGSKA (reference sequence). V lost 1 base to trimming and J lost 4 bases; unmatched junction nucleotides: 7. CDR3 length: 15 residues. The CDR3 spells CSARGSSGSFYEQYF. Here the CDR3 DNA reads TGCAGTGCTAGAGGATCTAGCGGGAGTTTTTACGAGCAGTACTTC.

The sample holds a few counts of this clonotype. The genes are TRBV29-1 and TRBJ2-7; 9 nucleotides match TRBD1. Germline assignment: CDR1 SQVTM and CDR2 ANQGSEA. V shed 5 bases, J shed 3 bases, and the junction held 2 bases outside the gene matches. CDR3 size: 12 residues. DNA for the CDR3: TGCAGCGTTCCGGGACAGGGCTACGAGCAGTACTTC. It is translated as CSVPGQGYEQYF.

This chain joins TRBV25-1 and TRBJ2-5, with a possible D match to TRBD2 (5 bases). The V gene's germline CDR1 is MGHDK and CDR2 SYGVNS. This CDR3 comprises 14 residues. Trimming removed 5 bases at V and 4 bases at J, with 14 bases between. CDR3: CASSRVEVRETQYF. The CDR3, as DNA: TGTGCCAGCAGTAGGGTGGAGGTTCGAGAGACCCAGTACTTC.